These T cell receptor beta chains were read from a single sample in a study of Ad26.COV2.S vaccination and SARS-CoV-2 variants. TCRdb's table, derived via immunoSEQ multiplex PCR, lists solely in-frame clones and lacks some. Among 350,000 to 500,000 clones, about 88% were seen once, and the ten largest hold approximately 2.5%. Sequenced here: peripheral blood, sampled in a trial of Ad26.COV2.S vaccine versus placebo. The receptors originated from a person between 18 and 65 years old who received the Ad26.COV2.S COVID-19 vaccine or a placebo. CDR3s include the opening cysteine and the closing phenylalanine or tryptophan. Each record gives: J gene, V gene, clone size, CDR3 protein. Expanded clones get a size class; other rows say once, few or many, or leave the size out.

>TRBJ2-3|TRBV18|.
CASSRAQYTDTQYF
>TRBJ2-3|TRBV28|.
CASSLGAAGTDTQYF
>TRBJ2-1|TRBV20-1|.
CSASGPGSIAEQFF
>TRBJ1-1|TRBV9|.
CASSVGAPQGGTEAFF
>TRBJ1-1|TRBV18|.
CASSPPAGVRGTEAFF
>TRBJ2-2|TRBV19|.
CASSTNSLAGVTNTGELFF
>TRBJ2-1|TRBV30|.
CAWSRTLWSEQFF
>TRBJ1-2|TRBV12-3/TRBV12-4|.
CASSFRSYGYTF
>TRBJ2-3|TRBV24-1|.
CATSEWRDRGRGQYF
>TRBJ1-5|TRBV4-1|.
CASSQVHGTGVNQPQHF
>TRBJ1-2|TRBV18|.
CASSHYSGTQNYGYTF
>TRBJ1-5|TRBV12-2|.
CASRRLNWPHF
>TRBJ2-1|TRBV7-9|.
CASSFRLAGGNNEQFF
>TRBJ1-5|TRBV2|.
CASSEATGVNQPQHF
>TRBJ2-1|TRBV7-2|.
CASSLQGSSYNEQFF
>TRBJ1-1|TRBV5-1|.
CASSSDPRRDTEAFF
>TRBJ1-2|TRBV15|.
CATSRVAGYGYTF
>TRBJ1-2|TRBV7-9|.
CASSFGDTGYTF
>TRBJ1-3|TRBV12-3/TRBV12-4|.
CASTQHGNTIYF
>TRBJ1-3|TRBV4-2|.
CASSVTVGTIYF
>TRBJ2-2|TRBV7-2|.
CASSRQGEHGGELFF
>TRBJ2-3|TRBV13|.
CASSLDPTASTDTQYF
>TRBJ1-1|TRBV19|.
CASSIWGRTEAFF
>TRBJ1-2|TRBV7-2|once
CASSLLGQAGGYTF
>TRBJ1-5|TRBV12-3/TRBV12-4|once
CASSFSYNQPQHF
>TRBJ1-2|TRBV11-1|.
CASSRQGYGYTF
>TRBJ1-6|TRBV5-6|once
CASSFLGQGPNSPLHF
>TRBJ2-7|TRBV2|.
CASSDRDSFFYEQYF
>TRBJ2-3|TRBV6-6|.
CASSYSKQQRMDTQYF
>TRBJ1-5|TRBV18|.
CASSPLQGFRGAQHF
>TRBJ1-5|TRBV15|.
CATSRGQTHQPQHF